The 9 T cell receptor beta chains below all came from one sample that was sequenced in a study of blood T cell repertoires in COVID-19. Method: immunoSEQ multiplex PCR; TCRdb's copy keeps in-frame clones and lacks some. The table lists under 300,000 clones, roughly four fifths of them singletons. The sequenced sample was peripheral blood. The receptors were gathered from a man younger than 45 who had recovered from COVID-19.

This clone appeared a few times. The rearrangement links TRBV6-5 to TRBJ1-2, with D uncertain. The germline CDR1 and CDR2 sequences are MNHEY and SVGAGI. The CDR3 spans 13 residues. Trimming left V 8 bases short and J 0 bases short, with 10 bases between. The CDR3 loop is CASCRSANYGYTF. The CDR3 DNA reads TGTGCCAGCTGCAGGTCCGCTAACTATGGCTACACCTTC.

This clone has just one count. The V gene is TRBV7-9, the J gene TRBJ2-5, with 7 bases fitting TRBD1. V lost 0 bases to trimming and J lost 3 bases; unmatched junction nucleotides: 1. Germline CDR1 and CDR2: SEHNR and FQNEAQ (reference sequence). CDR3 size: 14 residues. The CDR3 reads CASSLAGTEETQYF. CDR3 in DNA: TGTGCCAGCAGCTTAGCGGGGACAGAAGAGACCCAGTACTTC.

The chain carries TRBV19 and TRBJ1-2, with D hard to call. The CDR3 loop spans 16 amino acids. Trimming removed 6 bases at V and 0 bases at J, with 17 bases between. Germline V gives CDR1 LNHDA, CDR2 SQIVND (reference sequence). CDR3 nucleotides: TGTGCCAGTAGCCAAACCTGGGGAGCAACTAACTATGGCTACACCTTC. This translates into CASSQTWGATNYGYTF. The whole variable domain, filled in from reference TRBV19 and TRBJ1-2, reads DGGITQSPKYLFRKEGQNVTLSCEQNLNHDAMYWYRQDPGQGLRLIYYSQIVNDFQKGDIAEGYSVSREKKESFPLTVTSAQKNPTAFYLCASSQTWGATNYGYTFGSGTRLTVV.

The chain carries TRBV5-5 and TRBJ2-3; the D gene is possibly TRBD2 (6 bases). The germline CDR1 and CDR2 sequences are SGHKS and YYEKEE (reference sequence). V was shortened by 4 bases and J by 0 bases, with 15 bases between the two germline ends. This CDR3 has 16 amino acids. The CDR3, as DNA: TGTGCCAGCAGCCAGGTGGGGGGAGCTAGCACAGATACGCAGTATTTT. This gives the protein CASSQVGGASTDTQYF. The complete variable domain, with remaining parts taken from reference TRBV5-5 and TRBJ2-3, reads DAGVTQSPTHLIKTRGQQVTLRCSPISGHKSVSWYQQVLGQGPQFIFQYYEKEERGRGNFPDRFSARQFPNYSSELNVNALLLGDSALYLCASSQVGGASTDTQYFGPGTRLTVL.

V is TRBV28 and J is TRBJ1-2; TRBD1 might be the D (6 bases). The ends were cut back, 5 bases at V and 3 bases at J, with 13 bases in the middle. The CDR3 loop spans 14 amino acids. Germline V gene sequence: CDR1 MDHEN, CDR2 SYDVKM. In DNA form, the CDR3 reads TGTGCCAGCAGTGAACCCACAGGGTACTATGGCTACACCTTC. This sequence encodes CASSEPTGYYGYTF.

The rearrangement joins TRBV28 to TRBJ2-4; TRBD1 agrees at 8 bases. V trimming: 4 bases; J trimming: 7 bases; junction bases outside the gene matches: 6. The CDR3 length is 14 residues. Per germline, CDR1 MDHEN and CDR2 SYDVKM. CDR3 nucleotide sequence: TGTGCCAGCAGTTCGACAGGGGAGCTCAACATTCAGTACTTC. It translates to CASSSTGELNIQYF.

The genes are TRBV18 and TRBJ2-1; 11 bases agree with TRBD2. Germline V gene lookup returns CDR1 KGHSH and CDR2 LQKENI. V shed 5 bases, J shed 9 bases, and the junction held 9 bases outside the gene matches. The CDR3 extends over 15 amino acids. The CDR3 nucleotides read TGTGCCAGCTCAATCACTAGCGGGGGTTCTTTTGAGCAGTTCTTC. It translates to CASSITSGGSFEQFF. The entire variable domain, with the rest obtained from reference TRBV18 and TRBJ2-1, is as follows: NAGVMQNPRHLVRRRGQEARLRCSPMKGHSHVYWYRQLPEEGLKFMVYLQKENIIDESGMPKERFSAEFPKEGPSILRIQQVVRGDSAAYFCASSITSGGSFEQFFGPGTRLTVL.

The chain is built from TRBV5-6 and TRBJ2-7; TRBD2 is a possible D gene (5 bases). V gave up 1 base and J gave up 7 bases, with 18 bases separating them. Germline CDR1 reads SGHDT; CDR2 reads YYEEEE. This CDR3 comprises 15 residues. Here the CDR3 reads CASSLLNRLAGEQYF. In nucleotides, the CDR3 is TGTGCCAGCAGCTTGTTGAATCGGCTAGCTGGGGAGCAGTACTTC. Full variable domain (missing parts from reference TRBV5-6 and TRBJ2-7): DAGVTQSPTHLIKTRGQQVTLRCSPKSGHDTVSWYQQALGQGPQFIFQYYEEEERQRGNFPDRFSGHQFPNYSSELNVNALLLGDSALYLCASSLLNRLAGEQYFGPGTRLTVT.

The chain uses TRBV12-5 and TRBJ1-4; 8 nucleotides align to TRBD1. CDR1 LGHNT and CDR2 FRNRAP come from the germline V gene. J lost 11 bases, V lost 0 bases, and 14 bases had no gene match. The CDR3 has 17 amino acids. CDR3 nucleotides: TGTGCTAGTGGTTTGGTTCAGCAGGGGGCCAGAGGAGGGAAACTGTTTTTT. It yields the protein CASGLVQQGARGGKLFF.